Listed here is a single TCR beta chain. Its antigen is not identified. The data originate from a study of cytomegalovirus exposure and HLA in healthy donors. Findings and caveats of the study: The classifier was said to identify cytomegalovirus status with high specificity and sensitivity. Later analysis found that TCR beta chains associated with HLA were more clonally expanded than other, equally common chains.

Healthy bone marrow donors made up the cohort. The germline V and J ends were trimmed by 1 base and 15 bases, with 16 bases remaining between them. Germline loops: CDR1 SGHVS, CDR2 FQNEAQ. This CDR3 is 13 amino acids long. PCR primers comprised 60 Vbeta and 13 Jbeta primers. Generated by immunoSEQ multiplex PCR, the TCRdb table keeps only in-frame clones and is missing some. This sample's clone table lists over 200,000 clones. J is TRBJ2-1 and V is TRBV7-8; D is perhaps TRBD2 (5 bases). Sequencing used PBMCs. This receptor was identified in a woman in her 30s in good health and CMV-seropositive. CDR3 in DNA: TGTGCCAGCAGCTTAGAAGTCAGGAGGTTGTCGTTCTTC. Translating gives CASSLEVRRLSFF.